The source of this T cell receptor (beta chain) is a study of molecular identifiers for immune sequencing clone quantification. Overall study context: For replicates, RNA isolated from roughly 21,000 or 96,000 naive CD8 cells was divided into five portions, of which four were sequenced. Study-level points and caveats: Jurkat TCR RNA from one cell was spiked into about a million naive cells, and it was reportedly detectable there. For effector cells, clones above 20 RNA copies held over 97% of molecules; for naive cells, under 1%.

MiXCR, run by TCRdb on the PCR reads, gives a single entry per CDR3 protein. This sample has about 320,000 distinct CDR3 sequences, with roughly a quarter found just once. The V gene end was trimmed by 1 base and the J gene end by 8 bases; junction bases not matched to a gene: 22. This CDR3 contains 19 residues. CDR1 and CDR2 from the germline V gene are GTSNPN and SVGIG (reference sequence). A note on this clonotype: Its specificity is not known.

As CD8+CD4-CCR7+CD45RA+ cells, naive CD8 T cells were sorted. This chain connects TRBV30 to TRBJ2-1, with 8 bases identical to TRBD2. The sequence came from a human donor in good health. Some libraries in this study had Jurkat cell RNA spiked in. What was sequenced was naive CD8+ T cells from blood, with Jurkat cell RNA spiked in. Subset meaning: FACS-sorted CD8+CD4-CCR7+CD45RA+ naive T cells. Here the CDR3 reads CAWSALQFGTSGTYDEQFF. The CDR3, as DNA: TGTGCCTGGAGTGCCCTTCAGTTTGGAACTAGCGGTACTTACGATGAGCAGTTCTTC.